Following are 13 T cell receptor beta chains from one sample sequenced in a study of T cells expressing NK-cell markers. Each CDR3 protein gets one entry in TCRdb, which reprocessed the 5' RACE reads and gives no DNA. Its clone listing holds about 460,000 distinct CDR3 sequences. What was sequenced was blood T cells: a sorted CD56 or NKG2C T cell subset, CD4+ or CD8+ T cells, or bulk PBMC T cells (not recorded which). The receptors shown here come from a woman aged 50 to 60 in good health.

CDR3 residues: CSAKGSTYEQYF. The chain combines TRBV20-1 with TRBJ2-7. The CDR3 consists of 12 residues. Germline V gene lookup returns CDR1 DFQATT and CDR2 SNEGSKA (reference sequence).

The CDR3 region is CASSSLGVVNTEAFF. The chain carries TRBV5-1 and TRBJ1-1; TCRdb lists TRBD1, though no DNA is available to test this call. CDR1 and CDR2 (germline): SGHRS, YFSETQ. The CDR3 is made up of 15 amino acids.

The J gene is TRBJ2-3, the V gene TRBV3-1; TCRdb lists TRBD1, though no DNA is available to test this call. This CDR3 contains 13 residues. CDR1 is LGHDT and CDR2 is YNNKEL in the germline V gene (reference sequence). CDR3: CASSQIQGAPQYF.

CDR3 sequence: CASSSPSGRAGTDTQYF. The chain employs TRBV5-1 and TRBJ2-3; TCRdb's assignment of TRBD2 cannot be checked, as there is no DNA. Germline V gene lookup returns CDR1 SGHRS and CDR2 YFSETQ. This CDR3 spans 17 amino acids.

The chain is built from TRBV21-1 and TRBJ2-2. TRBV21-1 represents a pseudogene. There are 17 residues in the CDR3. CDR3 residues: CASSKSPTSSNTGELFF.

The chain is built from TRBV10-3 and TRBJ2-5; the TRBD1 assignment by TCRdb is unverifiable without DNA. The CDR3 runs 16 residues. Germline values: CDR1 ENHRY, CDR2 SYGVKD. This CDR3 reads CAIGGRRVDSQETQYF.

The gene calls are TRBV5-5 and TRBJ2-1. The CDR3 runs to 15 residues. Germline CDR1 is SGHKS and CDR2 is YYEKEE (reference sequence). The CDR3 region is CASSLTGAAYNEQFF.

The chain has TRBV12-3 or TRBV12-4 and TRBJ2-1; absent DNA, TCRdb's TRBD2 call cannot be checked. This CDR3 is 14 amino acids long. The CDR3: CASSLLAVYNEQFF.

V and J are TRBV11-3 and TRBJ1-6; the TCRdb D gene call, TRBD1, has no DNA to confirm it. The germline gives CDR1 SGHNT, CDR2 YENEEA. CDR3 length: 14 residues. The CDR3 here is CASSLRTLNSPLHF.

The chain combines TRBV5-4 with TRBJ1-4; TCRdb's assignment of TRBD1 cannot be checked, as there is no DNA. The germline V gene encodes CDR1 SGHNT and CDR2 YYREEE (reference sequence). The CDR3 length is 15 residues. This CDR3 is CASSPRQGASEKLFF.

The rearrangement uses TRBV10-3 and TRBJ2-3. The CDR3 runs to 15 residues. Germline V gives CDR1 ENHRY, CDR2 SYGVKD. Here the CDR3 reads CAISEIGTSTDTQYF.

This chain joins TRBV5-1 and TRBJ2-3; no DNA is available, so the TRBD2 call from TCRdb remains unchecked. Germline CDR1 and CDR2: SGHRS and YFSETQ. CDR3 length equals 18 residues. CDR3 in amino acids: CASSHSGPGDTLTDTQYF.

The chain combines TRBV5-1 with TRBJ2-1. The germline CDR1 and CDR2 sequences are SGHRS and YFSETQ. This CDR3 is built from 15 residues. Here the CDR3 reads CASSFQDEPSNEQFF.